This T cell receptor (beta chain) was found in a study of blood T cell repertoires in COVID-19. Study-wide context: Acute and convalescent COVID-19 specimens originated in the United States, Italy and Spain. PBMCs, B-cell-depleted T cells, or T cells provided the cDNA or gDNA that made up the material.

V was shortened by 1 base and J by 1 base, with 9 bases between the two germline ends. The CDR3 extends over 15 amino acids. Germline V gene sequence: CDR1 SGHTA, CDR2 FQGNSA. Original processing methods: Amplified reference gene primers provided the basis for estimating nucleated cell counts. The data were produced by immunoSEQ multiplex PCR, yet TCRdb's version contains in-frame clones alone and is incomplete. V, J and clone size are taken as reported in that table, and D and trimming were inferred from the DNA itself. The repertoire has 81,000 or so clones, roughly 80% of them found once; the top ten carry over 9.5%.

V and J are TRBV7-2 and TRBJ2-3; D is possibly TRBD1 (6 bases). The receptor was derived from a woman in her 70s with active or convalescent COVID-19. The sequencing sample was made of peripheral blood. The CDR3 protein is CASSLGGQGTDTQYF. The CDR3 coding sequence is TGTGCCAGCAGCTTAGGGGGGCAGGGCACAGATACGCAGTATTTT.